One and the same sample provided the 25 T cell receptor beta chains below, sequenced in a study of T cell responses to AZD1222 COVID-19 vaccine. Method: immunoSEQ multiplex PCR; TCRdb's copy keeps in-frame clones and lacks some. The sample gives over 45,000 clones, approximately 85% of which show up once; more than 12% is in the top ten. This material consisted of peripheral blood, taken on day 0 of AZD1222 vaccination. The receptors derive from an adult in good health.

This clone was counted a single time. This rearrangement joins TRBV27 to TRBJ1-2; 10 bases are shared with TRBD1. Per germline, CDR1 MNHEY and CDR2 SMNVEV (reference sequence). This CDR3 spans 13 amino acids. Germline trimming cut 5 bases from V and 8 bases from J; bases unmatched to any gene: 5. The CDR3 sequence is CASSPWDRGGYTF. The CDR3 DNA reads as TGTGCCAGCAGTCCCTGGGACAGGGGAGGCTACACCTTC.

The chain recombines TRBV12-3 or TRBV12-4 with TRBJ2-7; no firm D call. Trimming pared 4 bases from V and 1 base from J, leaving 8 bases between. There are 13 residues in the CDR3. CDR3 sequence (DNA): TGTGCCAGCAGTTCGGACGGGTCCTACGAGCAGTACTTC. Its translation: CASSSDGSYEQYF.

V and J are TRBV28 and TRBJ2-1; D remains unclear. The CDR3 runs to 13 residues. Trimming took off 2 bases at V and 8 bases at J, with 10 bases between the two ends. CDR1 MDHEN and CDR2 SYDVKM come from the germline V gene. The CDR3 bases are TGTGCCAGCAGTTTAGTTGGTTTACATGAGCAGTTCTTC. This translates into CASSLVGLHEQFF.

This chain links TRBV5-5 with TRBJ2-5, with 13 bases that match TRBD2. The V segment lost 4 bases and the J segment 4 bases; nucleotides outside the gene matches: 10. CDR3 length: 17 residues. Germline CDR1 and CDR2: SGHKS and YYEKEE (reference sequence). The DNA of the CDR3 is TGTGCCAGCAGCCTCGCGACTAGCGGGGGGTTAGGAGAGACCCAGTACTTC. This translates into CASSLATSGGLGETQYF.

This chain connects TRBV6-1 to TRBJ2-7, with 9 nucleotides matching TRBD2. CDR3 length: 15 residues. The junction had 2 bases not matched to a gene; V was cut back by 2 bases and J by 0 bases. Per germline, CDR1 MNHNS and CDR2 SASEGT. CDR3 amino acids: CASSELAGSSYEQYF. CDR3 bases: TGTGCCAGCAGTGAACTAGCGGGGAGCTCCTACGAGCAGTACTTC.

The chain joins TRBV5-4 to TRBJ1-3, with D unclear. The CDR3 has 15 residues. V gave up 0 bases and J gave up 0 bases, with 7 bases separating them. Germline V gene data show CDR1 as SGHNT and CDR2 as YYREEE (reference sequence). The CDR3 spells CASSLVHSSGNTIYF. CDR3 bases: TGTGCCAGCAGCTTGGTTCATTCCTCTGGAAACACCATATATTTT.

The chain links TRBV14 to TRBJ2-3; no definite D call. Looked up from germline, CDR1 is SGHDN and CDR2 is FVKESK. Trimming shortened V by 0 bases and J by 3 bases, and 10 bases separated the two germline ends. The CDR3 extends over 15 amino acids. The CDR3 DNA reads as TGTGCCAGCAGCCAAGATGTCTTCACGACAGATACGCAGTATTTT. It translates to CASSQDVFTTDTQYF.

Comments on this clone: At one boundary the junction diverges from the germline segment, which might be a read error. J is TRBJ2-7 and V is TRBV7-7; a possible D gene is TRBD1 (5 bases). Germline V gene lookup returns CDR1 SSHAT and CDR2 FNYEAQ (reference sequence). The CDR3 length is 13 residues. CDR3 sequence (DNA): TGTGCTAGCAGCCCTGGGCAGGGTGGGGAGCAGTACTTC. Its translation: CASSPGQGGEQYF.

The chain combines TRBV29-1 with TRBJ1-2, with 7 bases aligning to TRBD1. Germline CDR1 reads SQVTM; CDR2 reads ANQGSEA. The V gene end was trimmed by 3 bases and the J gene end by 3 bases; junction bases not matched to a gene: 16. The CDR3 length is 17 residues. The DNA of the CDR3 is TGCAGCGTTGATCCGCGGGGTCAGGGGGGAGAGGACTATGGCTACACCTTC. It codes for CSVDPRGQGGEDYGYTF.

The chain recombines TRBV5-4 with TRBJ2-2, with TRBD2 identical over 8 bases. Unmatched junction bases numbered 4, after V lost 2 bases and J lost 1 base. Looked up from germline, CDR1 is SGHNT and CDR2 is YYREEE (reference sequence). The CDR3 has 16 amino acids. The chain's CDR3 is CASSFERGRNTGELFF. The CDR3 bases are TGTGCCAGCAGCTTTGAGCGGGGGAGGAACACCGGGGAGCTGTTTTTT.

This clone has a single count. J is TRBJ1-1 and V is TRBV5-6; 10 nucleotides align to TRBD1. V gave up 4 bases and J gave up 3 bases; unmatched junction bases: 3. Per the germline V gene, CDR1 is SGHDT and CDR2 is YYEEEE. The CDR3 runs 14 residues. Written as DNA, the CDR3 is TGTGCCAGCAGCCCGGGACAGGGGTACACTGAAGCTTTCTTT. Its translation: CASSPGQGYTEAFF.

V is TRBV2 and J is TRBJ2-7; D gene uncertain. The V gene's germline CDR1 is SNHLY and CDR2 FYNNEI. Between the trimmed V and J ends, which lost 6 bases and 5 bases, there was a span of 17 bases. This CDR3 has 14 amino acids. The CDR3 DNA follows: TGTGCCAGCAGGTTGTCGACTGACGCGGACGAGCAGTACTTC. Translated: CASRLSTDADEQYF. Supplemented by reference TRBV2 and TRBJ2-7, the full variable domain reads EPEVTQTPSHQVTQMGQEVILRCVPISNHLYFYWYRQILGQKVEFLVSFYNNEISEKSEIFDDQFSVERPDGSNFTLKIRSTKLEDSAMYFCASRLSTDADEQYFGPGTRLTVT.

The rearrangement uses TRBV5-4 and TRBJ1-6, with D tentatively TRBD1 (6 bases). Per germline, CDR1 SGHNT and CDR2 YYREEE (reference sequence). The CDR3 runs to 16 residues. Deletions cut 1 base from V and 2 bases from J, with 10 bases between. CDR3 coding DNA: TGTGCCAGCAGCTTGTGGGGGGCAACCTATAATTCACCCCTCCACTTT. This codes for CASSLWGATYNSPLHF.

This chain connects TRBV12-3 or TRBV12-4 to TRBJ2-5; D ambiguous. Trimming pared 5 bases from V and 3 bases from J, leaving 10 bases between. CDR3 length: 13 amino acids. This CDR3 is CASSRGREETQYF. In DNA, the CDR3 is TGTGCCAGCAGTCGCGGTCGGGAAGAGACCCAGTACTTC.

The chain is built from TRBV4-2 and TRBJ2-2; 7 positions match TRBD1. CDR3 size: 15 residues. Germline V gives CDR1 LGHNA, CDR2 YNFKEQ. After removal of 1 base from V and 3 bases from J, the junction contained 2 bases not matched to a gene. The CDR3 protein is CASSQADRDTGELFF. The CDR3 DNA sequence: TGTGCCAGCAGCCAAGCCGACAGGGACACCGGGGAGCTGTTTTTT.

The chain couples TRBV19 to TRBJ1-6; 7 bases line up with TRBD1. The length of the CDR3 is 14 residues. Germline assignment: CDR1 LNHDA and CDR2 SQIVND (reference sequence). After removal of 3 bases from V and 7 bases from J, the junction contained 3 bases not matched to a gene. The CDR3, as DNA: TGTGCCAGTAGTATCGGGACAGCAAATTCACCCCTCCACTTT. This sequence encodes CASSIGTANSPLHF.

The V gene is TRBV30, the J gene TRBJ1-1; D remains unclear. The CDR3 has 14 residues. Germline V CDR1 and CDR2: GTSNPN, SVGIG (reference sequence). V lost 3 bases to trimming and J lost 0 bases, with 11 bases between them. In DNA form, the CDR3 reads TGTGCCTGGAGGTTAAGTTACATGAACACTGAAGCTTTCTTT. Amino acids: CAWRLSYMNTEAFF.

The chain links TRBV19 to TRBJ1-5; 7 bases agree with TRBD1. CDR1 and CDR2 (germline): LNHDA, SQIVND (reference sequence). CDR3 length equals 15 residues. V lost 3 bases and J lost 3; bases outside the gene matches: 5. The CDR3 spells CASSIWQGDNQPQHF. The CDR3, as DNA: TGTGCCAGTAGTATCTGGCAGGGGGACAATCAGCCCCAGCATTTT.

The V call is TRBV5-1, the J call TRBJ1-6, with D maybe TRBD1 (5 bases). CDR3 length: 15 residues. V was shortened by 3 bases and J by 0 bases, with 7 bases between the two germline ends. In germline, CDR1 is SGHRS, CDR2 YFSETQ. CDR3 residues: CASSSGTSYNSPLHF. The CDR3 DNA reads TGCGCCAGCAGCTCGGGGACCTCCTATAATTCACCCCTCCACTTT.

The gene calls are TRBV7-9 and TRBJ1-1; D is uncertain. Germline CDR1 and CDR2: SEHNR and FQNEAQ (reference sequence). The germline V and J ends were trimmed by 5 bases and 3 bases, with 10 bases remaining between them. This CDR3 comprises 13 residues. CDR3: CASSPSRDTEAFF. The CDR3 DNA sequence: TGTGCCAGCAGCCCTTCAAGGGACACTGAAGCTTTCTTT. Variable domain in full (rest from reference TRBV7-9 and TRBJ1-1): DTGVSQNPRHKITKRGQNVTFRCDPISEHNRLYWYRQTLGQGPEFLTYFQNEAQLEKSRLLSDRFSAERPKGSFSTLEIQRTEQGDSAMYLCASSPSRDTEAFFGQGTRLTVV.

The V and J genes are TRBV19 and TRBJ2-3; 9 bases fit TRBD1. Looked up from germline, CDR1 is LNHDA and CDR2 is SQIVND (reference sequence). J was trimmed by 0 bases and V by 7 bases; bases with no gene match: 5. The CDR3 contains 15 residues. For the CDR3, the DNA is TGTGCCAGTACTCGGGGGACAGGGAGCACAGATACGCAGTATTTT. It translates to CASTRGTGSTDTQYF.

This clone has more than one count but fewer than ten. V usage is TRBV28 and J usage is TRBJ1-4, with D maybe TRBD1 (5 bases). This CDR3 spans 16 amino acids. V was pared by 2 bases and J by 8 bases, with 18 bases between. Germline loops: CDR1 MDHEN, CDR2 SYDVKM. This CDR3 is CASSLPSAGGKEKLFF. In nucleotides, the CDR3 is TGTGCCAGCAGTTTACCCTCTGCGGGGGGAAAAGAAAAACTGTTTTTT.

The count of this clone is one. The rearrangement links TRBV7-9 to TRBJ2-7; 7 bases match TRBD2. With 1 base clipped from V and 2 bases from J, the junction kept 14 bases outside the gene matches. CDR1 SEHNR and CDR2 FQNEAQ come from the germline V gene (reference sequence). The CDR3 loop spans 18 amino acids. The CDR3 protein is CASSLGASGPNRPYEQYF. The CDR3 coding sequence is TGTGCCAGCAGCTTAGGGGCTAGCGGACCTAACCGACCCTACGAGCAGTACTTC. Full variable domain (remainder filled in from reference TRBV7-9 and TRBJ2-7): DTGVSQNPRHKITKRGQNVTFRCDPISEHNRLYWYRQTLGQGPEFLTYFQNEAQLEKSRLLSDRFSAERPKGSFSTLEIQRTEQGDSAMYLCASSLGASGPNRPYEQYFGPGTRLTVT.

V usage is TRBV28 and J usage is TRBJ2-5; 8 nucleotides line up with TRBD1. Germline values: CDR1 MDHEN, CDR2 SYDVKM. CDR3 length: 16 amino acids. Trimming took 5 bases from V and 4 from J; bases not matched to a gene: 12. CDR3 bases: TGTGCCAGCAGTCCCTATCAGACAGGGGAAGGAGAGACCCAGTACTTC. Its protein product is CASSPYQTGEGETQYF.

The J gene is TRBJ1-5, the V gene TRBV28; the D gene is possibly TRBD1 (5 bases). Germline CDR1 is MDHEN and CDR2 is SYDVKM. Trimming stripped 5 bases from V and 3 bases from J, with 17 bases between. The CDR3 loop spans 16 amino acids. CDR3 nucleotide sequence: TGTGCCAGCAGTCCAACTACATCGGGGCTCAATCAGCCCCAGCATTTT. Its protein product is CASSPTTSGLNQPQHF.